This passage covers 4 T cell receptor beta chains from one sample sequenced in a study of human T cells and chemical hapten exposure. Described time point: patch test 1, 2 weeks after DPC sensitization. Treatment specified: therapeutic diphenylcyclopropenone sensitization with weekly scalp DPC. TCRdb analysed the RACE reads with MiXCR anew, one entry per CDR3 protein. The table shows around 120,000 distinct CDR3 sequences, with over 10% occurring only once. The source material was whole blood, sampled in connection with sensitization to the hapten diphenylcyclopropenone (DPC). The receptors derive from a woman between 45 and 60 years old with alopecia areata. Some clones in this sample may be carry-over from other donors' samples.

This clonotype was recorded a few times. The V gene is TRBV29-1, the J gene TRBJ1-3, with 7 bases that match TRBD1. The germline V gene has CDR1 SQVTM and CDR2 ANQGSEA. This CDR3 has 12 residues. V lost 6 bases, J lost 4 bases, and 3 bases stayed unmatched. The CDR3 region is CSVGTVGNTIYF. The CDR3 nucleotides are TGCAGCGTGGGGACAGTCGGAAACACCATATATTTT. The full variable domain, rest sourced from reference TRBV29-1 and TRBJ1-3, is SAVISQKPSRDICQRGTSLTIQCQVDSQVTMMFWYRQQPGQSLTLIATANQGSEATYESGFVIDKFPISRPNLTFSTLTVSNMSPEDSSIYLCSVGTVGNTIYFGEGSWLTVV.

This clonotype has a handful of counts. The chain couples TRBV4-1 to TRBJ2-6; D remains ambiguous. Germline loops: CDR1 MGHRA, CDR2 YSYEKL. The V and J ends lost 5 bases and 2 bases respectively, with 7 bases between them. CDR3 size: 14 residues. The CDR3 is CASSYPTGANVLTF. The CDR3 DNA follows: TGCGCCAGCAGCTACCCGACTGGGGCCAACGTCCTGACTTTC.

The V gene is TRBV20-1, the J gene TRBJ2-7; maybe TRBD2 (5 bases). CDR1 is DFQATT, CDR2 SNEGSKA, per germline (reference sequence). The V gene lost 3 bases and the J gene lost 3 bases, with 18 bases spanning the gap. CDR3 length: 15 amino acids. This chain's CDR3 is CSASSFGLGNYEQYF. The CDR3 DNA reads as TGCAGTGCTAGTTCTTTTGGACTGGGGAACTACGAGCAGTACTTC.

The J gene is TRBJ2-7, the V gene TRBV7-8, with TRBD1 identical over 9 bases. This CDR3 is 17 amino acids long. Germline assignment: CDR1 SGHVS and CDR2 FQNEAQ. The V and J ends lost 4 bases and 0 bases, in that order; junction bases with no gene match: 10. In DNA, the CDR3 is TGTGCCAGCAGCTCCCTCCCGGGACAGGGATTCTCCTACGAGCAGTACTTC. This encodes CASSSLPGQGFSYEQYF.